Given below is one T cell receptor (beta chain) in context. CDR1 is DFQATT and CDR2 is SNEGSKA in the germline V gene (reference sequence). Unmatched junction bases numbered 6, after V lost 6 bases and J lost 8 bases. CDR3 length: 12 amino acids. The data were taken from a study of identical twins. TCRdb called the 5' RACE reads again in MiXCR, with one record for every CDR3 protein. The sample has a few hundred thousand distinct CDR3 sequences, more than 20% seen once. In addition, the sample was reused for a study of T cells expressing NK-cell markers. That report adds: It was from sorted CD3+CD56+NKG2C+, CD3+CD56+NKG2C- and CD3+CD56-NKG2C+ T cells that TCR beta repertoires came. HCMV serostatus: seven of eight sequenced donors positive, one negative.

Material for sequencing was CD4+ T cells sorted from blood. The chain has TRBV20-1 and TRBJ2-1; TRBD2 agrees at 8 bases. The receptor's source is a woman under 30 in good health. The DNA for the CDR3 is TGCAGTGCGGGGACTAGGTGGCATGAGCAGTTCTTC. Encoded protein: CSAGTRWHEQFF.